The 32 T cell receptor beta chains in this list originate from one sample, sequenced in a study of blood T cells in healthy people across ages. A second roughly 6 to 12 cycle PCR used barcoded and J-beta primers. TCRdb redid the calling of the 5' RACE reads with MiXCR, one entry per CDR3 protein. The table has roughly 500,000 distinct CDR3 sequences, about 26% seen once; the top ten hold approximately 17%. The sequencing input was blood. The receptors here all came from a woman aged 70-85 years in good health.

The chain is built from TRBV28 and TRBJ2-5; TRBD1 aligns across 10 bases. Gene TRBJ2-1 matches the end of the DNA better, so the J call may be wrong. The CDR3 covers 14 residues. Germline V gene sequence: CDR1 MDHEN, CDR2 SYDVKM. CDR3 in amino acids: CASRAGQGVGEQFF. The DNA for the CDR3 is TGTGCCAGCAGGGCTGGACAGGGGGTAGGAGAGCAGTTCTTC.

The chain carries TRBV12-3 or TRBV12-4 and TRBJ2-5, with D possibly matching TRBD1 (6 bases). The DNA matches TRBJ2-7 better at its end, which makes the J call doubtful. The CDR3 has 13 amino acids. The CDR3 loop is CASGRTGFYEQYF. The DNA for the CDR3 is TGTGCCAGCGGCAGAACAGGGTTCTACGAGCAGTACTTC.

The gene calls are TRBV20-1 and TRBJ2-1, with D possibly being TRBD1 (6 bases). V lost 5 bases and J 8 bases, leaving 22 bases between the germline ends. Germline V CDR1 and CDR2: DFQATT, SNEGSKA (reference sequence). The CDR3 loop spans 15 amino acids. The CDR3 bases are TGCAGTGCTCAGTCACCAGGGGCTGGACACCATGAGCAGTTCTTC. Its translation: CSAQSPGAGHHEQFF.

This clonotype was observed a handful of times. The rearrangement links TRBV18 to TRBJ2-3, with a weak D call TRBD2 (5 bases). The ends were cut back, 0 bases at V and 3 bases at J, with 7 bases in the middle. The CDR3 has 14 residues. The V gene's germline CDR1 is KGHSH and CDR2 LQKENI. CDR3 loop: CASSPPSGTDTQYF. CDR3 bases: TGTGCCAGCTCACCACCGTCGGGGACAGATACGCAGTATTTT.

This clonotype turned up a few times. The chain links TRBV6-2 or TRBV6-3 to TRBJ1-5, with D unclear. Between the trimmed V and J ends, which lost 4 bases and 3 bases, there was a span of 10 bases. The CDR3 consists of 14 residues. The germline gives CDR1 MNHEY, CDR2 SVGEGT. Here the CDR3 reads CASSSSSYNQPQHF. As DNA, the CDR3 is TGTGCCAGCAGTTCGTCAAGCTACAATCAGCCCCAGCATTTT.

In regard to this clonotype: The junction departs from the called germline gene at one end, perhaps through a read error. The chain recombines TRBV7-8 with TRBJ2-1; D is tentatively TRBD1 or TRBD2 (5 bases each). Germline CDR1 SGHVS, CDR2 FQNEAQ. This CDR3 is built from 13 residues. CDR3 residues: CASSRGAYNKQFF. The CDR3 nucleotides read TGTGCCAGCAGCCGAGGGGCTTACAATAAGCAGTTCTTC.

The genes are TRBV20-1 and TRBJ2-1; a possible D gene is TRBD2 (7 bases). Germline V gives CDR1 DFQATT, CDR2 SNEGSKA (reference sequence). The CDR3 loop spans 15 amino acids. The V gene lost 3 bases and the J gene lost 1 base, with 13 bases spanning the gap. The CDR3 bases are TGCAGTGCTAGTTCGCGGGGGCGATCCTACAATGAGCAGTTCTTC. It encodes CSASSRGRSYNEQFF.

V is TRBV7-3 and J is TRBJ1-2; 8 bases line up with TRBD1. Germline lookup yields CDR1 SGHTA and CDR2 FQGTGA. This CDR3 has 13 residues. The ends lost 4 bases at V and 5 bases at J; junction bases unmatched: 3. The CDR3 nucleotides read TGTGCCAGCAGCTCCAGACAGGGGTATGGCTACACCTTC. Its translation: CASSSRQGYGYTF.

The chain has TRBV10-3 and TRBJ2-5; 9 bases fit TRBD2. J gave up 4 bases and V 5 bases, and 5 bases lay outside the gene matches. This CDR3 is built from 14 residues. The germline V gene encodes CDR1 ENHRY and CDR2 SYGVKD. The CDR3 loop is CAISSDSGGETQYF. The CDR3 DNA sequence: TGTGCCATCAGTTCCGATAGCGGGGGAGAGACCCAGTACTTC.

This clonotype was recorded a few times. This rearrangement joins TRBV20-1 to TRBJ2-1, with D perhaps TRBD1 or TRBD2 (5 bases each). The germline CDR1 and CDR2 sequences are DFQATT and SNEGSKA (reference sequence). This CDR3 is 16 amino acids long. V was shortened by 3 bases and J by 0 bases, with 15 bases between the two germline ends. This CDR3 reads CSARGAGTASYNEQFF. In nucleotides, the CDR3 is TGCAGTGCTAGGGGCGCCGGGACCGCCTCCTACAATGAGCAGTTCTTC.

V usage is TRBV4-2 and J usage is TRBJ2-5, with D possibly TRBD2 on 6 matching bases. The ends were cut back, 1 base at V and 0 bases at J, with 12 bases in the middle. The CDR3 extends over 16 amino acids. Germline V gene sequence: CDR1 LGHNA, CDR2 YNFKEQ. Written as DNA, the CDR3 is TGTGCCAGCAGCCAAGTGGCGGGGACGTACCAAGAGACCCAGTACTTC. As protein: CASSQVAGTYQETQYF.

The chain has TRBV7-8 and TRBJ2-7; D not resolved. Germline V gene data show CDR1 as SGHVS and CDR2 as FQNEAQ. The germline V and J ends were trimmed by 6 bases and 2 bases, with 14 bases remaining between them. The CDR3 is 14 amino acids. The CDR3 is CASRLTDATYEQYF. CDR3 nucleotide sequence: TGTGCCAGCAGACTGACGGACGCAACCTACGAGCAGTACTTC.

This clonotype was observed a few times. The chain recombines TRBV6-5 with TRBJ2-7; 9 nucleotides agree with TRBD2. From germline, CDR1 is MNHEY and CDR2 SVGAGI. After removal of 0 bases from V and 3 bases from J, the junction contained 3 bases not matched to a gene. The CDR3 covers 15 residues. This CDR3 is CASSYSASGDYEQYF. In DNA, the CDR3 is TGTGCCAGCAGTTACTCGGCTAGCGGGGACTACGAGCAGTACTTC.

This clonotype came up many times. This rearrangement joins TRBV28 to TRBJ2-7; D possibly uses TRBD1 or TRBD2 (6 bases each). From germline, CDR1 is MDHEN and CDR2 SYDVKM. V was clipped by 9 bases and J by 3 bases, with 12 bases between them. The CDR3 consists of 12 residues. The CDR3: CASRRGYYEQYF. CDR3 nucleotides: TGTGCCAGTCGGAGGGGGTACTACGAGCAGTACTTC. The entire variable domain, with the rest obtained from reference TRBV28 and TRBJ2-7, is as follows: DVKVTQSSRYLVKRTGEKVFLECVQDMDHENMFWYRQDPGLGLRLIYFSYDVKMKEKGDIPEGYSVSREKKERFSLILESASTNQTSMYLCASRRGYYEQYFGPGTRLTVT.

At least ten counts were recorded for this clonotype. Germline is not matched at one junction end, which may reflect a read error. The CDR3 here is CASSLDSETQYF. CDR3 in DNA: TGCGCCAGCAGCTTGGACTCTGAGACCCAGTACTTC. The rearrangement joins TRBV11-2 to TRBJ2-5, with D perhaps TRBD2 (5 bases). This CDR3 spans 12 amino acids. Germline CDR1 and CDR2: SGHAT and FQNNGV.

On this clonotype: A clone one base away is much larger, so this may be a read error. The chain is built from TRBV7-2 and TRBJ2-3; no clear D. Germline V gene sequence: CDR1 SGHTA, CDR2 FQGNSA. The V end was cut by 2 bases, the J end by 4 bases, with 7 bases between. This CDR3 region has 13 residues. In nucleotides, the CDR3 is TGTGCCAGCAGCTTAATGGCCGCAGATACGCAGTATTTT. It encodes CASSLMAADTQYF.

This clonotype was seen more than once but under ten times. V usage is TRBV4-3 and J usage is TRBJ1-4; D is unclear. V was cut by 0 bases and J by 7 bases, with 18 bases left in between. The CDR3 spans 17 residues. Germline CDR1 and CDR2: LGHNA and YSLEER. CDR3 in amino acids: CASSQEPPGPRGEKLFF. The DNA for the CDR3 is TGCGCCAGCAGCCAAGAGCCACCGGGTCCCCGAGGTGAAAAACTGTTTTTT.

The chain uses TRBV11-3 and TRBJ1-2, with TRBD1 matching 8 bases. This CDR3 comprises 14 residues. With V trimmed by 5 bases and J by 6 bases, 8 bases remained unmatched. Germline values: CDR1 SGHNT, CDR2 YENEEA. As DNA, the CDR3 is TGTGCCAGCAGCCCAGGGGGCAGGGGTGATGGCTACACCTTC. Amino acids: CASSPGGRGDGYTF.

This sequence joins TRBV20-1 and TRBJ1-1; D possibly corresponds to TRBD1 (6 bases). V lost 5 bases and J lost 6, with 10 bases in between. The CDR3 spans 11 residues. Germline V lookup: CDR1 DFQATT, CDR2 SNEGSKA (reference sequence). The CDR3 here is CSAYRVPEAFF. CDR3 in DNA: TGCAGTGCTTACAGGGTACCTGAAGCTTTCTTT.

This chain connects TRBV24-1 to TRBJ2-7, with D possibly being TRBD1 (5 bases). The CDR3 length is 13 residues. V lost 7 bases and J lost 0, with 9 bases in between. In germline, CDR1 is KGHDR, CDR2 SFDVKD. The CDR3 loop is CATSKGRSYEQYF. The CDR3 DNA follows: TGTGCCACCAGCAAGGGGCGCTCCTACGAGCAGTACTTC.

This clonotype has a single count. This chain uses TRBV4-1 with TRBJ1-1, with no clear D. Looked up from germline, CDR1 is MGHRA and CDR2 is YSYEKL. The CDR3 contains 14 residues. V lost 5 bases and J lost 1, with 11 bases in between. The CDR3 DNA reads TGCGCCAGCAGCAAGCGGTCCGAGAACACTGAAGCTTTCTTT. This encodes CASSKRSENTEAFF.

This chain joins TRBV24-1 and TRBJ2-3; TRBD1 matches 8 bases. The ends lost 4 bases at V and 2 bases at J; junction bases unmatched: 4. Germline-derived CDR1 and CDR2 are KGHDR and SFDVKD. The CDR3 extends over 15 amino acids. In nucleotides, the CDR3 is TGTGCCACCAGTGAGCGGGACAGGCTCACAGATACGCAGTATTTT. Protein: CATSERDRLTDTQYF.

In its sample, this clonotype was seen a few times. The CDR3 sequence: CASRHGVEGANVLTF. The CDR3 DNA is TGTGCCAGCCGCCATGGGGTGGAGGGGGCCAACGTCCTGACTTTC. The chain employs TRBV28 and TRBJ2-6; D unclear. The CDR3 totals 15 residues. Germline V gene sequence: CDR1 MDHEN, CDR2 SYDVKM. Trimming shortened V by 8 bases and J by 4 bases, and 15 bases separated the two germline ends.

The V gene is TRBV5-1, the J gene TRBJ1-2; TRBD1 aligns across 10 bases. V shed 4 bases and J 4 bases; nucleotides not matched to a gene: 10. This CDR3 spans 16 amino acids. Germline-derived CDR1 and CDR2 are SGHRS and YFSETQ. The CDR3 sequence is CASSGGTGDGGYGYTF. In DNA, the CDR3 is TGCGCCAGCAGCGGGGGGACAGGGGACGGCGGCTATGGCTACACCTTC.

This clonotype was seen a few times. DNA of the CDR3: TGCAGTGCTAGAGGGGAGAGGGAGTACCCTGAGCAGTTCTTC. Its protein is CSARGEREYPEQFF. This sequence joins TRBV20-1 and TRBJ2-1; D is possibly TRBD2 (5 bases). This CDR3 is 14 amino acids long. V gave up 1 base and J gave up 9 bases, with 16 bases separating them. Germline V CDR1 and CDR2: DFQATT, SNEGSKA (reference sequence).

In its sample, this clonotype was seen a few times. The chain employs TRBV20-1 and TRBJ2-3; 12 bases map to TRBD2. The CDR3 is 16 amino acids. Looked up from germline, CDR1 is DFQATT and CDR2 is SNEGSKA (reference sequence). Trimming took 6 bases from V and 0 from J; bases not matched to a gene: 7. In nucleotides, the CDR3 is TGCAGTGCGCGGACTAGCGGGGCTTATAGCACAGATACGCAGTATTTT. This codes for CSARTSGAYSTDTQYF.

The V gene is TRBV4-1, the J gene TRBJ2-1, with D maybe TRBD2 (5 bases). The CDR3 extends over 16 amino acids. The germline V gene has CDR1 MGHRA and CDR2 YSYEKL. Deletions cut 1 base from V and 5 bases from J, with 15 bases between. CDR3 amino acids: CASSQGLGRTHNEQFF. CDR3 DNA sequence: TGCGCCAGCAGCCAAGGATTAGGCCGGACTCACAATGAGCAGTTCTTC.

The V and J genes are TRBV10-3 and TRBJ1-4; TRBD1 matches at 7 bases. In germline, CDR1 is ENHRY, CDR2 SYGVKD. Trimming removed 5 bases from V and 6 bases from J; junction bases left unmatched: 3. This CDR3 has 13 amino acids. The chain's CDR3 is CAISPGQDEKLFF. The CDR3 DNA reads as TGTGCCATCAGTCCCGGACAGGATGAAAAACTGTTTTTT.

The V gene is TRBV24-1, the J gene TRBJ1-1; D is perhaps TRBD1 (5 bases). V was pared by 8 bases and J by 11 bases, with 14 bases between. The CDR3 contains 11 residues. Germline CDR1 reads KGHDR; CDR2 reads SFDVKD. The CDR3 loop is CATNYAGRAFF. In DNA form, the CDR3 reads TGTGCCACCAACTACGCGGGGCGGGCTTTCTTT.

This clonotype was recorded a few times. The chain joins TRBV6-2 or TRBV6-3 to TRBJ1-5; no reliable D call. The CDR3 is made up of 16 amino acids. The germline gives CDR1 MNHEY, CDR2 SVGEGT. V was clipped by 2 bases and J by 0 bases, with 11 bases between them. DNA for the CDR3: TGTGCCAGCAGTTACGGATCAGCATATAGCAATCAGCCCCAGCATTTT. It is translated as CASSYGSAYSNQPQHF.

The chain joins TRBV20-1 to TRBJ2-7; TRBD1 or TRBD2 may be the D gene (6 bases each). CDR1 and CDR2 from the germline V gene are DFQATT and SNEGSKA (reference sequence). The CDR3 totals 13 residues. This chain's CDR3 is CSLASGAFYEQYF. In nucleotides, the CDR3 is TGCAGCCTCGCTTCGGGGGCTTTTTACGAGCAGTACTTC.

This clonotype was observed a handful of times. The CDR3 sequence is CASSPGGPRYGYTF. For the CDR3, the DNA is TGTGCCAGCAGCCCTGGCGGACCGCGCTATGGCTACACCTTC. This chain uses TRBV7-2 with TRBJ1-2; D ambiguous. CDR3 length: 14 amino acids. Trimming pared 5 bases from V and 4 bases from J, leaving 14 bases between. Germline lookup yields CDR1 SGHTA and CDR2 FQGNSA.